The 9 T cell receptor beta chains reported below all come from one sample, sequenced in a study of T cell changes during pregnancy in multiple sclerosis. The table came from immunoSEQ multiplex PCR; TCRdb's copy has only in-frame clones and leaves some out. Of about 83,000 clones listed, about 90% were seen once; the top ten hold 3% to 4.5%. Sequencing was performed on PBMCs, taken in the first trimester of pregnancy. The source of these receptors is a female donor in good health, serving as a control in a pregnancy study. Some clones in this sample may be carry-over from other donors' samples.

This clone was detected only once. The V call is TRBV4-1, the J call TRBJ2-7; 11 bases line up with TRBD2. The V gene end was trimmed by 5 bases and the J gene end by 2 bases; junction bases not matched to a gene: 2. Germline-derived CDR1 and CDR2 are MGHRA and YSYEKL. There are 14 residues in the CDR3. CDR3 in amino acids: CASSIAGGPYEQYF. The CDR3 DNA sequence: TGCGCCAGCAGCATAGCGGGGGGGCCCTACGAGCAGTACTTC.

The V gene is TRBV7-9, the J gene TRBJ2-6; 9 bases line up with TRBD2. Germline lookup yields CDR1 SEHNR and CDR2 FQNEAQ (reference sequence). The V gene end was trimmed by 5 bases and the J gene end by 4 bases; junction bases not matched to a gene: 9. The CDR3 length is 17 residues. In DNA, the CDR3 is TGTGCCAGCAGCCCCCCCGGACTAGCGAACGGGGCCAACGTCCTGACTTTC. It encodes CASSPPGLANGANVLTF.

This chain joins TRBV28 and TRBJ1-1; D possibly corresponds to TRBD1 (6 bases). Germline V gene sequence: CDR1 MDHEN, CDR2 SYDVKM. The length of the CDR3 is 14 residues. Trimming removed 1 base from V and 4 bases from J, with 10 bases in between. As DNA, the CDR3 is TGTGCCAGCAGTTTATCCCAGGGGACCACTGAAGCTTTCTTT. It codes for CASSLSQGTTEAFF.

The chain joins TRBV6-5 to TRBJ2-7, with D maybe TRBD2 (6 bases). The CDR3 loop spans 15 amino acids. The V end lost 2 bases, the J end lost 1 base, and 12 bases lay between the germline ends. Germline V gene sequence: CDR1 MNHEY, CDR2 SVGAGI. DNA of the CDR3: TGTGCCAGCAGTTACGGGGAGGAGGGGTCCTACGAGCAGTACTTC. Residues: CASSYGEEGSYEQYF.

The gene calls are TRBV13 and TRBJ2-1; D may be TRBD2 (6 bases). V was clipped by 0 bases and J by 10 bases, with 13 bases between them. Germline values: CDR1 PRHDT, CDR2 FYEKMQ (reference sequence). The CDR3 covers 14 residues. In DNA form, the CDR3 reads TGTGCCAGCAGCTTAGGGACGGCGGGATGGGAGCAGTTCTTC. Translating it yields CASSLGTAGWEQFF.

This clone was found once. The rearrangement links TRBV14 to TRBJ2-3; 7 nucleotides agree with TRBD2. This CDR3 comprises 16 residues. CDR1 SGHDN and CDR2 FVKESK come from the germline V gene. With V trimmed by 1 base and J by 4 bases, 8 bases remained unmatched. CDR3 residues: CASSQGTEGRADTQYF. The CDR3 DNA is TGTGCCAGCAGCCAAGGGACGGAGGGGAGGGCAGATACGCAGTATTTT.

The genes are TRBV9 and TRBJ1-5; D gene ambiguous. The CDR3 sequence is 14 residues long. Trimming cost V 0 bases and J 6 bases, with 10 bases left between them. Germline CDR1 reads SGDLS; CDR2 reads YYNGEE. The CDR3 is CASSVGQESQPQHF. DNA of the CDR3: TGTGCCAGCAGCGTAGGGCAGGAAAGTCAGCCCCAGCATTTT.

This chain joins TRBV2 and TRBJ2-1; 10 bases line up with TRBD1. Germline lookup yields CDR1 SNHLY and CDR2 FYNNEI. V shed 4 bases and J 5 bases; nucleotides not matched to a gene: 5. The CDR3 sequence is 15 residues long. CDR3 in DNA: TGTGCCAGCAGTGCCGGGACAGGGGTAAACAATGAGCAGTTCTTC. This gives the protein CASSAGTGVNNEQFF.

This chain uses TRBV7-9 with TRBJ1-2; D is unresolved. The CDR3 has 14 residues. Germline V lookup: CDR1 SEHNR, CDR2 FQNEAQ (reference sequence). Trimming shortened V by 1 base and J by 8 bases, and 14 bases separated the two germline ends. CDR3 nucleotides: TGTGCCAGCAGCTTAGACGTCGAATCTATGGGCTACACCTTC. Translation: CASSLDVESMGYTF.